These 13 T cell receptor beta chains came from one sample sequenced in a study of T-cell reconstitution after alpha-beta-depleted transplantation in children (dated by TCRdb to the mid-2010s). Library generation was performed with PCR. The data were produced on an Illumina HiSeq 2500. TCR library preparation used molecular barcoding, with unique molecular identifiers applied to normalize quantification of the TCRbeta repertoire. In TCRdb, the public reads were trimmed at Q25 with fastp and aligned with MiXCR, with productive beta chains retained. Identical CDR3 protein sequences are pooled into one entry, listed with their most common genes and DNA. Across this sample there are 350,000 to 500,000 distinct CDR3 sequences, with 43% seen only once. The biggest ten clones account for 27% of the sample. This sample's treatment or condition label indicates: allogeneic hematopoietic cell transplantation with graft depleted of TCRalphabeta T cells and CD19 B cells.

Sequenced material: PBMCs, taken before TCRalphabeta/CD19-depleted stem cell transplant. The receptors stem from a girl aged 2 to 9 with aplastic anemia, due to receive a stem cell transplant.

The chain recombines TRBV5-1 with TRBJ2-7; TRBD2 agrees at 11 bases. The V gene end was trimmed by 0 bases and the J gene end by 0 bases; junction bases not matched to a gene: 8. This CDR3 spans 18 amino acids. Germline CDR1 and CDR2: SGHRS and YFSETQ. The chain's CDR3 is CASSLDPGLAAPSYEQYF. The CDR3 coding sequence is TGCGCCAGCAGCTTGGACCCGGGACTAGCGGCCCCCTCCTACGAGCAGTACTTC.

The chain recombines TRBV20-1 with TRBJ2-7; 7 bases match TRBD2. In germline, CDR1 is DFQATT, CDR2 SNEGSKA (reference sequence). V was pared by 3 bases and J by 3 bases, with 17 bases of the junction left unmatched. The CDR3 contains 17 residues. CDR3 DNA sequence: TGCAGTGCTAGGGATCTCCTGGGGAGCGGGACCCGCTACGAGCAGTACTTC. Translating gives CSARDLLGSGTRYEQYF.

This clonotype was recorded at least ten times. The chain has TRBV15 and TRBJ2-7; D might be TRBD1 or TRBD2, each matching 5 bases. This CDR3 comprises 12 residues. Germline CDR1 and CDR2: LNHNV and YYDKDF (reference sequence). The V end lost 6 bases, the J end lost 3 bases, and 9 bases lay between the germline ends. The CDR3: CATRQDFYEQYF. The CDR3 DNA follows: TGTGCCACCAGACAGGACTTCTACGAGCAGTACTTC.

This clonotype appeared many times. V and J are TRBV5-1 and TRBJ2-3; 9 bases fit TRBD2. This CDR3 has 16 amino acids. CDR1 and CDR2 (germline): SGHRS, YFSETQ. J gave up 3 bases and V 2 bases, and 7 bases lay outside the gene matches. In DNA, the CDR3 is TGCGCCAGCAGCTTTCCTCGAGCGGGAGGTACAGATACGCAGTATTTT. The encoded protein is CASSFPRAGGTDTQYF. Supplemented by reference TRBV5-1 and TRBJ2-3, the full variable domain reads KAGVTQTPRYLIKTRGQQVTLSCSPISGHRSVSWYQQTPGQGLQFLFEYFSETQRNKGNFPGRFSGRQFSNSRSEMNVSTLELGDSALYLCASSFPRAGGTDTQYFGPGTRLTVL.

There are a few counts of this clonotype. The J gene is TRBJ1-2, the V gene TRBV20-1; tentative D call: TRBD1 (5 bases). Germline V gene sequence: CDR1 DFQATT, CDR2 SNEGSKA (reference sequence). The CDR3 has 14 residues. The V and J ends lost 5 bases and 4 bases respectively, with 17 bases between them. The CDR3 spells CSAPLREGTYGYTF. Here the CDR3 DNA reads TGCAGTGCTCCTCTCCGTGAGGGGACCTATGGCTACACCTTC.

To note about this clonotype: Germline is not matched at one junction end, which may reflect a read error. This chain connects TRBV5-4 to TRBJ2-7; no clear D. This CDR3 region has 13 residues. Germline CDR1 SGHNT, CDR2 YYREEE (reference sequence). The CDR3 region has the DNA TGTGCCATCAGCTCGAGACACCCCTTCGAGCAGTACTTC. Translated: CAISSRHPFEQYF.

The V gene is TRBV25-1, the J gene TRBJ2-7, with a possible D match to TRBD2 (5 bases). The ends were cut back, 6 bases at V and 2 bases at J, with 14 bases in the middle. Germline V CDR1 and CDR2: MGHDK, SYGVNS. The CDR3 contains 14 residues. The CDR3 loop reads CASRRVSVTYEQYF. CDR3 DNA: TGTGCCAGCAGGAGGGTATCAGTAACCTACGAGCAGTACTTC.

This clonotype was recorded at least ten times. The genes are TRBV20-1 and TRBJ2-5; 10 bases are shared with TRBD2. V lost 4 bases to trimming and J lost 4 bases; unmatched junction nucleotides: 9. This CDR3 is built from 15 residues. CDR1 and CDR2 (germline): DFQATT, SNEGSKA (reference sequence). CDR3 region: CSAKREGRKGETQYF. The CDR3, as DNA: TGCAGTGCTAAGCGGGAGGGCCGAAAGGGAGAGACCCAGTACTTC.

This clonotype was counted between two and nine times. The chain has TRBV4-3 and TRBJ1-2, with 8 bases fitting TRBD1. The CDR3 has 15 amino acids. Germline trimming cut 4 bases from V and 2 bases from J; bases unmatched to any gene: 6. CDR1 is LGHNA and CDR2 is YSLEER in the germline V gene. The CDR3 protein is CASSRSTGENYGYTF. CDR3 DNA sequence: TGCGCCAGCAGCCGATCGACAGGGGAGAACTATGGCTACACCTTC.

The chain couples TRBV20-1 to TRBJ1-6; D perhaps matches TRBD1 (5 bases). Trimming pared 7 bases from V and 4 bases from J, leaving 14 bases between. CDR3 size: 14 residues. CDR1 DFQATT and CDR2 SNEGSKA come from the germline V gene (reference sequence). CDR3 DNA sequence: TGCAGTGGGCAGGCACAGGAGTATAATTCACCCCTCCACTTT. Amino acid sequence: CSGQAQEYNSPLHF.

This clonotype has ten or more counts. Its ends do not fully match the called genes, so a read error is possible. The V gene is TRBV27, the J gene TRBJ2-1, with 8 bases identical to TRBD2. Germline loops: CDR1 MNHEY, CDR2 SMNVEV (reference sequence). The CDR3 runs to 12 residues. The CDR3 reads CASSLSGGRIVF. The CDR3 DNA is TGTGCCAGCAGTTTATCCGGCGGGAGGATTGTCTTC.

This clonotype showed up many times. The J gene is TRBJ2-6, the V gene TRBV12-3 or TRBV12-4, with 9 bases that match TRBD1. Trimming cost V 5 bases and J 1 base; bases outside gene matches: 6. CDR3 length equals 17 residues. CDR3 region: CASSGGTGLSGANVLTF. The CDR3 region has the DNA TGTGCCAGCAGTGGTGGGACAGGGTTGTCTGGGGCCAACGTCCTGACTTTC.

This clonotype was recorded a few times. The genes are TRBV7-2 and TRBJ2-1; 8 bases align to TRBD2. Germline CDR1 is SGHTA and CDR2 is FQGNSA. J was trimmed by 13 bases and V by 1 base; bases with no gene match: 9. There are 14 residues in the CDR3. The CDR3 region is CASSLVPGGPQQFF. CDR3 DNA: TGTGCCAGCAGCTTAGTACCGGGAGGGCCCCAACAGTTCTTC.